This T cell receptor beta chain appears in the sequencing data of a study of shared clonotypes between healthy human individuals. In germline, CDR1 is SQVTM, CDR2 ANQGSEA. V was clipped by 1 base and J by 1 base; unmatched bases: 15. CDR3 length: 21 amino acids. Remarks on this clone: Antigen: not known.

Every immunoSEQ plate was one replicate of a subset's evenly spread DNA. Sorted-subset replicate PCRs used around 200 ng of genomic DNA. This amount corresponded to about 29,000 T cell genomes. Methods used by the authors: Filtering differed since immunoSEQ provided only junctions, with no quality scores. Repertoires were generated with immunoSEQ multiplex PCR, while TCRdb's copy carries only in-frame clones and drops some. V and J calls plus clone size are reproduced from that table; the DNA served to infer D and trimming. The repertoire consists of 2 million to 2.5 million clones, with 93% occurring once and the leading ten covering 0.39%. Study-wide results and limits: Naive subsets usually exceeded memory subsets in estimated richness.

This clonotype was sampled from a young man in good health. Some clones in this sample may be carry-over from other donors' samples. The rearrangement uses TRBV29-1 and TRBJ2-2; 13 bases fit TRBD2. The material sequenced was naive CD4+ T cells from PBMCs. Subset described: CD45RA+ positively selected. CDR3 in amino acids: CSVEVMRGTGTSGENTGELFF. The CDR3 region has the DNA TGCAGCGTTGAAGTGATGAGGGGGACCGGGACTAGCGGGGAGAACACCGGGGAGCTGTTTTTT.